Each of the 24 T cell receptor beta chains below was sequenced from the same sample in a study of glioma-infiltrating T cells. Using RNA template, CDR3s of TCR alpha and beta were amplified with iRepertoire arm-PCR. Via MiXCR, TCRdb re-called the multiplex PCR reads, giving one row per CDR3 protein. Among approximately 88,000 distinct CDR3 sequences listed, 20% to 25% were seen once. Sample: glioma tissue, nonneoplastic brain tissue, or PBMCs (not recorded which). The receptor source for this set is a human donor with low-grade glioma or glioblastoma, undergoing nonglioma brain surgery, or in good health (not recorded which).

The chain carries TRBV2 and TRBJ2-1, with unresolved D. Trimming shortened V by 4 bases and J by 3 bases, and 22 bases separated the two germline ends. This CDR3 contains 18 residues. From germline, CDR1 is SNHLY and CDR2 FYNNEI. CDR3 DNA: TGTGCCAGCAGTGCCCCCTCCGAGGCCCCCACTTTCTACAATGAGCAGTTCTTC. Translation gives CASSAPSEAPTFYNEQFF.

This clonotype has a count of ten or more. This sequence joins TRBV7-2 and TRBJ1-2, with D unclear. Germline CDR1 and CDR2: SGHTA and FQGNSA. The V and J ends lost 5 bases and 4 bases respectively, with 11 bases between them. This CDR3 contains 13 residues. Here the CDR3 reads CASSNRGTYGYTF. CDR3 coding DNA: TGTGCCAGCAGCAACCGGGGAACCTATGGCTACACCTTC.

This clonotype has ten or more counts. V and J are TRBV6-6 and TRBJ2-1, with 12 bases identical to TRBD2. The CDR3 totals 18 residues. Trimming took 0 bases from V and 5 from J; bases not matched to a gene: 8. CDR1 MNHNY and CDR2 SVGAGI come from the germline V gene (reference sequence). The CDR3 region is CASSYSKTSGRIDNEQFF. CDR3 DNA sequence: TGTGCCAGCAGTTACTCGAAGACTAGCGGGAGAATCGACAATGAGCAGTTCTTC.

In this sample, this clonotype turned up many times. The chain carries TRBV12-3 or TRBV12-4 and TRBJ1-5, with 7 bases matching TRBD1. J lost 7 bases, V lost 5 bases, and 5 bases had no gene match. The CDR3 runs to 13 residues. The CDR3 here is CASSLTGRQPQHF. In DNA, the CDR3 is TGTGCCAGCAGTCTGACAGGGCGACAGCCCCAGCATTTT.

V and J are TRBV7-2 and TRBJ2-2, with D possibly being TRBD1 (6 bases). Trimming took 3 bases from V and 1 from J, leaving 9 bases between them. CDR1 and CDR2 from the germline V gene are SGHTA and FQGNSA. CDR3 size: 15 residues. The CDR3 loop reads CASSLGAGNTGELFF. The DNA for the CDR3 is TGTGCCAGCAGCTTGGGGGCCGGGAACACCGGGGAGCTGTTTTTT.

The chain employs TRBV20-1 and TRBJ1-2; D uncertain. V was trimmed by 6 bases and J by 12 bases, leaving 29 bases between them. The germline gives CDR1 DFQATT, CDR2 SNEGSKA (reference sequence). This CDR3 spans 15 amino acids. As DNA, the CDR3 is TGCAGTGCACGTGAGACGGGAGGAACGAAAGACCCCGACACCTTC. Translated: CSARETGGTKDPDTF.

This clonotype was counted ten times or more. The genes are TRBV19 and TRBJ1-5, with 8 nucleotides matching TRBD1. Germline V gives CDR1 LNHDA, CDR2 SQIVND (reference sequence). The CDR3 totals 17 residues. Trimming at V came to 4 bases and at J to 5 bases, leaving 13 bases not matched to a gene. The CDR3 loop reads CASSTNHRTGPHQPQHF. The CDR3 DNA sequence: TGTGCCAGTAGTACCAATCACCGGACAGGGCCGCATCAGCCCCAGCATTTT.

Many counts were recorded for this clonotype. The chain combines TRBV29-1 with TRBJ1-1; 8 positions match TRBD1. Trimming took 6 bases from V and 4 from J; bases not matched to a gene: 16. Germline CDR1 SQVTM, CDR2 ANQGSEA. The CDR3 is 16 amino acids. Here the CDR3 reads CSVVPGTGREGTEAFF. CDR3 nucleotide sequence: TGCAGCGTAGTTCCGGGGACAGGAAGGGAGGGCACTGAAGCTTTCTTT.

This clonotype was seen ten or more times. This chain joins TRBV20-1 and TRBJ1-1; D is uncertain. Trimming removed 2 bases at V and 0 bases at J, with 10 bases between. Germline CDR1 is DFQATT and CDR2 is SNEGSKA (reference sequence). CDR3 size: 14 residues. The CDR3 protein is CSARSAALNTEAFF. In DNA form, the CDR3 reads TGCAGTGCTAGAAGCGCGGCCTTGAACACTGAAGCTTTCTTT.

The chain joins TRBV5-1 to TRBJ2-7; the D is unclear. The length of the CDR3 is 12 residues. The germline V and J ends were trimmed by 7 bases and 2 bases, with 10 bases remaining between them. Germline V gene data show CDR1 as SGHRS and CDR2 as YFSETQ. The CDR3 DNA is TGCGCCAGCCAGAGTTCGGCCTACGAGCAGTACTTC. Protein product: CASQSSAYEQYF.

The V and J genes are TRBV2 and TRBJ2-5; 11 positions agree with TRBD2. In germline, CDR1 is SNHLY, CDR2 FYNNEI. This CDR3 has 15 residues. J gave up 5 bases and V 5 bases, and 7 bases lay outside the gene matches. This CDR3 is CASSLASGRSETQYF. CDR3 bases: TGTGCCAGCAGTTTAGCTAGCGGGAGGTCGGAGACCCAGTACTTC.

This clonotype showed up just a few times. This rearrangement joins TRBV19 to TRBJ2-1; 10 positions agree with TRBD1. The V gene end was trimmed by 6 bases and the J gene end by 1 base; junction bases not matched to a gene: 6. The CDR3 consists of 16 residues. Germline CDR1 reads LNHDA; CDR2 reads SQIVND (reference sequence). CDR3 amino acids: CASREDRGQSYNEQFF. In DNA form, the CDR3 reads TGTGCCAGTAGGGAAGACAGGGGGCAATCCTACAATGAGCAGTTCTTC. The full variable domain, its missing parts supplied by reference TRBV19 and TRBJ2-1, is DGGITQSPKYLFRKEGQNVTLSCEQNLNHDAMYWYRQDPGQGLRLIYYSQIVNDFQKGDIAEGYSVSREKKESFPLTVTSAQKNPTAFYLCASREDRGQSYNEQFFGPGTRLTVL.

In this sample, this clonotype turned up once. The CDR3 bases are TGTGCCAGCAGCTTGGCCGGATGGAGGGAGCCCTACGAGCAGTACTTC. Its translation is CASSLAGWREPYEQYF. This sequence joins TRBV5-5 and TRBJ2-7, with D maybe TRBD2 (6 bases). The CDR3 is 16 residues long. The V gene lost 0 bases and the J gene lost 2 bases, with 15 bases spanning the gap. Germline loops: CDR1 SGHKS, CDR2 YYEKEE (reference sequence).

The CDR3 bases are TGCAGCGTTGTGGCTCGACTGAGCTCCTACAACGAGCAGTACTTC. Translation gives CSVVARLSSYNEQYF. The chain links TRBV29-1 to TRBJ2-7; no reliable D call. Germline V CDR1 and CDR2: SQVTM, ANQGSEA. The CDR3 consists of 15 residues. Trimming pared 4 bases from V and 5 bases from J, leaving 21 bases between.

This clonotype was observed a handful of times. V and J are TRBV7-2 and TRBJ2-2; tentative D call: TRBD2 (6 bases). The CDR3 is made up of 17 amino acids. The germline V gene encodes CDR1 SGHTA and CDR2 FQGNSA. V was trimmed by 1 base and J by 1 base, leaving 13 bases between them. The CDR3 protein is CASSLEGLGGNTGELFF. The CDR3 nucleotides are TGTGCCAGCAGCTTAGAGGGGTTGGGGGGGAACACCGGGGAGCTGTTTTTT.

This clonotype was found many times. The chain employs TRBV20-1 and TRBJ1-5; 7 nucleotides match TRBD1. After removal of 5 bases from V and 9 bases from J, the junction contained 10 bases not matched to a gene. From germline, CDR1 is DFQATT and CDR2 SNEGSKA (reference sequence). The CDR3 runs 13 residues. In DNA, the CDR3 is TGCAGTGCTCCCAGGGGGGGGGATAGGCCCCAGCATTTT. This translates into CSAPRGGDRPQHF.

The chain links TRBV6-9 to TRBJ2-7, with D tentatively TRBD1 (5 bases). V gave up 3 bases and J gave up 1 base, with 13 bases separating them. The length of the CDR3 is 15 residues. Germline-derived CDR1 and CDR2 are MNHGY and SVAAGI. This CDR3 reads CASSYMRQSSYEQYF. The CDR3 region has the DNA TGTGCCAGCAGTTACATGAGACAGAGTTCCTACGAGCAGTACTTC.

Details on this clonotype: As the CDR3 is not closed by the conserved phenylalanine or tryptophan, this likely results from a read error. This sequence joins TRBV27 and TRBJ2-1; weak D call: TRBD2 (5 bases). CDR3 length: 12 residues. V shed 11 bases and J shed 9 bases, with 17 bases lying between them. Germline-derived CDR1 and CDR2 are MNHEY and SMNVEV (reference sequence). CDR3 in DNA: TGTGCCGAAGGACGGGGAACGGGTGAGCAGTTCTCC. It translates to CAEGRGTGEQFS.

This clonotype was seen many times. V gene TRBV6-1 combines with J gene TRBJ1-2; D gene uncertain. V was clipped by 6 bases and J by 0 bases, with 14 bases between them. Germline assignment: CDR1 MNHNS and CDR2 SASEGT. This CDR3 region has 15 residues. DNA for the CDR3: TGTGCCAGCAGCGATTTCGGGTCAGCTAACTATGGCTACACCTTC. Encoded protein: CASSDFGSANYGYTF.

This clonotype was observed a few times. The gene calls are TRBV29-1 and TRBJ2-3, with D tentatively TRBD1 (5 bases). The CDR3 contains 13 residues. CDR1 is SQVTM, CDR2 ANQGSEA, per germline. V lost 2 bases to trimming and J lost 8 bases, with 14 bases between them. The CDR3 loop reads CSVESRALGTQYF. The CDR3, as DNA: TGCAGCGTTGAAAGCAGGGCGTTGGGTACGCAGTATTTT.

The chain combines TRBV20-1 with TRBJ2-1; either TRBD1 or TRBD2 may fit D (7 bases each). Looked up from germline, CDR1 is DFQATT and CDR2 is SNEGSKA (reference sequence). V lost 2 bases to trimming and J lost 5 bases, with 13 bases between them. CDR3 size: 14 residues. CDR3 region: CSARQGGGNNEQFF. CDR3 in DNA: TGCAGTGCTAGACAGGGGGGGGGGAACAATGAGCAGTTCTTC.

This clonotype was counted many times. The chain couples TRBV20-1 to TRBJ2-7, with 9 bases lining up with TRBD1. Germline CDR1 DFQATT, CDR2 SNEGSKA (reference sequence). The V segment lost 0 bases and the J segment 7 bases; nucleotides outside the gene matches: 10. The CDR3 sequence is 15 residues long. In nucleotides, the CDR3 is TGCAGTGCTAGAGATTGGTCACAGGGGGCACGGGAGCAGTACTTC. Translation: CSARDWSQGAREQYF.

A few counts support this clonotype. V usage is TRBV12-3 or TRBV12-4 and J usage is TRBJ2-7; 9 bases fit TRBD2. Losses at the gene ends were 3 bases for V and 4 bases for J; bases not matched to a gene: 13. The CDR3 is 17 residues long. The CDR3 reads CASSFPMWVAGVYEQYF. CDR3 in DNA: TGTGCCAGCAGTTTTCCGATGTGGGTAGCGGGAGTTTACGAGCAGTACTTC.

The chain carries TRBV20-1 and TRBJ2-1; 9 bases are a match to TRBD2. The CDR3 has 13 residues. With V trimmed by 8 bases and J by 5 bases, 7 bases remained unmatched. Germline V gene sequence: CDR1 DFQATT, CDR2 SNEGSKA (reference sequence). This chain's CDR3 is CSPLAGANNEQFF. The CDR3 region has the DNA TGCAGTCCCTTAGCGGGAGCCAACAATGAGCAGTTCTTC.